This T cell receptor beta chain was observed in a study of control samples from healthy donors and cancer patients. Method: immunoSEQ multiplex PCR; TCRdb's copy keeps in-frame clones and lacks some. Among approximately 40,000 clones listed, roughly 90% were seen once. The sequencing sample was made of blood. The TCR originated in a woman between 45 and 65 years old in good health.

CDR3 nucleotides: TGTGCCAGCGGCCTTCACCAGACTAGCAATGAGCAGTTCTTC. Translated, it gives CASGLHQTSNEQFF. The rearrangement joins TRBV7-2 to TRBJ2-1; a possible D gene is TRBD2 (6 bases). There are 14 residues in the CDR3. V shed 8 bases and J shed 6 bases, with 17 bases lying between them. CDR1 is SGHTA and CDR2 is FQGNSA in the germline V gene.